This record concerns one T cell receptor (beta chain) sequence. Its specificity is unknown. CD45RO-negative, CCR7-positively selected cells formed the naive CD8 fraction, excluding terminally differentiated effector memory CD45RA+ cells. This specimen belongs to a study of shared clonotypes between healthy human individuals. About the study: Those who served as donors were two women and three men between the ages of 18 and 49. There were three CD4 naive, three CD4 memory, two CD8 naive and one CD8 memory plates per donor.

Study results and caveats: Few donors limited the genetic and exposure-history diversity represented.

Assay used: immunoSEQ multiplex PCR; TCRdb lists only in-frame clones, some missing. The sample contains about 1,900,000 clones, about 95% of which appear only once. Per germline, CDR1 MNHEY and CDR2 SVGAGI. The CDR3 length is 15 residues. V lost 6 bases and J lost 2; bases outside the gene matches: 8. J is TRBJ2-3 and V is TRBV6-5; 7 nucleotides align to TRBD1. What was sequenced was naive CD8+ T cells sorted from blood. This clonotype originated in a man younger than 35 in good health. DNA of the CDR3: TGTGCCAGCAGACAGGGGCAGGGTCTCACAGATACGCAGTATTTT. It translates to CASRQGQGLTDTQYF.